These T cell receptor beta chains were read from a single sample in a study of regulatory T cells in long-lasting Graves disease. TCRdb re-called the multiplex PCR reads through MiXCR, storing one row per CDR3 protein. The sample comprises 350,000 to 450,000 distinct CDR3 sequences, roughly 15% of which are singletons, and approximately 7.6% rests with the top ten. The same data also went into a second study, on T cells in Graves' hyperthyroidism and ophthalmopathy.

The sample here was peripheral blood mononuclear cells (PBMCs), taken at new diagnosis, from a patient treated with antithyroid drugs. Receptors originate from a woman aged 40 to 50 with Graves disease. Each CDR3 is given with its conserved first and last residue. The order of the fields is J gene, V gene, D gene, clone size, CDR3 length, CDR3 DNA, CDR3 protein. A D gene is named only where the DNA matches it firmly. Clone size is shown for a subset of rows, as once, few, many or a class of expanded clone.

j_gene: TRBJ2-7; v_gene: TRBV2; d_gene: TRBD2; abundance: NA; len: 16; CDR3nt: TGTGCCAGCTCACCCGTAGCTAGCGGGAGGGCCTACGAGCAGTACTTC; CDR3aa: CASSPVASGRAYEQYF
j_gene: TRBJ1-2; v_gene: TRBV24-1; d_gene: NA; abundance: many; len: 16; CDR3nt: TGTGCCACCAGTGATTTCAGGGACGGCGGGGGCTATGGCTACACCTTC; CDR3aa: CATSDFRDGGGYGYTF
j_gene: TRBJ2-1; v_gene: TRBV27; d_gene: NA; abundance: few; len: 16; CDR3nt: TGTGCCAGCAGCCCATTGGGGGCGCCGGCCTACAATGAGCAGTTCTTC; CDR3aa: CASSPLGAPAYNEQFF
j_gene: TRBJ2-6; v_gene: TRBV11-3; d_gene: NA; abundance: many; len: 15; CDR3nt: TGTGCCAGCAGCTTAGAGGGTACTGGGGCCAACGTCCTGACTTTC; CDR3aa: CASSLEGTGANVLTF
j_gene: TRBJ2-3; v_gene: TRBV20-1; d_gene: NA; abundance: few; len: 12; CDR3nt: TGCAGTGCTATAAGAGCGGGAGATACGCAGTATTTT; CDR3aa: CSAIRAGDTQYF
j_gene: TRBJ2-1; v_gene: TRBV10-3; d_gene: TRBD2; abundance: many; len: 15; CDR3nt: TGTGCCATCAGTGAGGGACTAGCGGTAGACAATGAGCAGTTCTTC; CDR3aa: CAISEGLAVDNEQFF
j_gene: TRBJ2-6; v_gene: TRBV25-1; d_gene: NA; abundance: NA; len: 13; CDR3nt: TGTGCCAGCCAGGGGCACGGGGCCAACGTCCTGACTTTC; CDR3aa: CASQGHGANVLTF
j_gene: TRBJ2-7; v_gene: TRBV10-2; d_gene: TRBD2; abundance: NA; len: 12; CDR3nt: TGCGCCAGCCGCCGGACTAGCTACGAGCAGTACTTC; CDR3aa: CASRRTSYEQYF
j_gene: TRBJ2-1; v_gene: TRBV6-2/TRBV6-3; d_gene: NA; abundance: many; len: 15; CDR3nt: TGTGCCAGCAGCGCGGGGAACTCACCTTACAATGAGCAGTTCTTC; CDR3aa: CASSAGNSPYNEQFF
j_gene: TRBJ2-3; v_gene: TRBV5-4; d_gene: TRBD2; abundance: many; len: 19; CDR3nt: TGTGCCAGCAGCTTCGGCCCGGGACATAAGAGCGGGAGGGCTGATACGCAGTATTTT; CDR3aa: CASSFGPGHKSGRADTQYF
j_gene: TRBJ2-7; v_gene: TRBV7-2; d_gene: NA; abundance: few; len: 12; CDR3nt: TGTGCCAGCAGTAAGAGTCACTACGAGCAGTACTTC; CDR3aa: CASSKSHYEQYF
j_gene: TRBJ1-6; v_gene: TRBV5-4; d_gene: NA; abundance: few; len: 14; CDR3nt: TGTGCCAGCAGCACGGACGGTGGTAATTCACCCCTCCACTTT; CDR3aa: CASSTDGGNSPLHF
j_gene: TRBJ1-1; v_gene: TRBV5-5; d_gene: NA; abundance: NA; len: 15; CDR3nt: TGTGCCAGCAGCCTCGTGGCAGGAACGGGCGGTAGAGCTTTCTTT; CDR3aa: CASSLVAGTGGRAFF
j_gene: TRBJ2-2; v_gene: TRBV4-1; d_gene: NA; abundance: few; len: 13; CDR3nt: TGCGCCAGCAGTAGGGTTTACACCGGGGAGCTGTTTTTT; CDR3aa: CASSRVYTGELFF
j_gene: TRBJ1-2; v_gene: TRBV27; d_gene: TRBD1; abundance: many; len: 14; CDR3nt: TGTGCCAGCAGTTGGGGACAGGGATCGAATGGCTACACCTTC; CDR3aa: CASSWGQGSNGYTF
j_gene: TRBJ2-7; v_gene: TRBV4-1; d_gene: NA; abundance: NA; len: 14; CDR3nt: TGCGCCAGCAGCCAAGAGAGGTCAGAAAACGAGCAGTACTTC; CDR3aa: CASSQERSENEQYF
j_gene: TRBJ2-7; v_gene: TRBV28; d_gene: NA; abundance: many; len: 15; CDR3nt: TGTGCCAGCAGTTTATCCGTGAGGATGGGCTACGAGCAGTACTTC; CDR3aa: CASSLSVRMGYEQYF
j_gene: TRBJ2-5; v_gene: TRBV2; d_gene: NA; abundance: NA; len: 13; CDR3nt: TGTGCCAGCAGTATCACCAGAGGGGAGACCCAGTACTTC; CDR3aa: CASSITRGETQYF
j_gene: TRBJ2-3; v_gene: TRBV29-1; d_gene: NA; abundance: NA; len: 13; CDR3nt: TGCAGCGAGTCCCCAGGAGGGGGGGGTACGCAGTATTTT; CDR3aa: CSESPGGGGTQYF
j_gene: TRBJ1-4; v_gene: TRBV25-1; d_gene: NA; abundance: many; len: 14; CDR3nt: TGTGCCAGCAGTGCTGTAGGATCGAAGGAAAAACTGTTTTTT; CDR3aa: CASSAVGSKEKLFF
j_gene: TRBJ2-5; v_gene: TRBV7-9; d_gene: TRBD1; abundance: NA; len: 13; CDR3nt: TGTGCCAGCAGCCGAACGACAGGGGTAGAGACCCACTTC; CDR3aa: CASSRTTGVETHF
j_gene: TRBJ1-1; v_gene: TRBV2; d_gene: NA; abundance: NA; len: 14; CDR3nt: TGTGCCAGCAGTAGGTCTCAGGGGAACACTGAAGCTTTCTTT; CDR3aa: CASSRSQGNTEAFF
j_gene: TRBJ1-2; v_gene: TRBV7-6; d_gene: NA; abundance: many; len: 14; CDR3nt: TGTGCCAGCAGCTTAGGACGTCGATGGGATGGCTACACCTTC; CDR3aa: CASSLGRRWDGYTF
j_gene: TRBJ2-6; v_gene: TRBV5-6; d_gene: NA; abundance: NA; len: 16; CDR3nt: TGTGCCAGCAGCTTGATAGGGATAGGAGGGGCCAACGTCCTGACTTTC; CDR3aa: CASSLIGIGGANVLTF
j_gene: TRBJ2-3; v_gene: TRBV20-1; d_gene: TRBD2; abundance: many; len: 16; CDR3nt: TGCAGTGCTCCCCTGGGGCTAGCGGGAAATACAGATACGCAGTATTTT; CDR3aa: CSAPLGLAGNTDTQYF
j_gene: TRBJ2-7; v_gene: TRBV28; d_gene: TRBD2; abundance: many; len: 14; CDR3nt: TGTGCCAGCAGGGGTCGTGGGAGGGAATACGAGCAGTACTTC; CDR3aa: CASRGRGREYEQYF
j_gene: TRBJ2-1; v_gene: TRBV11-2; d_gene: TRBD2; abundance: many; len: 15; CDR3nt: TGTGCCAGCAGCTTAGAGAGCGGGAGGGCCCATGAGCAGTTCTTC; CDR3aa: CASSLESGRAHEQFF
j_gene: TRBJ2-7; v_gene: TRBV30; d_gene: NA; abundance: many; len: 14; CDR3nt: TGTGCCTGGAGTCGTCAGGGGCGGTGGGACGAGCAGTACTTC; CDR3aa: CAWSRQGRWDEQYF
j_gene: TRBJ1-1; v_gene: TRBV5-5; d_gene: NA; abundance: NA; len: 15; CDR3nt: TGTGCCAGCAGCTTGAAGGCAGGTCGGAACACTGAAGCTTTCTTT; CDR3aa: CASSLKAGRNTEAFF
j_gene: TRBJ1-1; v_gene: TRBV12-3/TRBV12-4; d_gene: NA; abundance: many; len: 13; CDR3nt: TGTGCCAGCAGTTTACAGATGAACACTGAAGCTTTCTTT; CDR3aa: CASSLQMNTEAFF
j_gene: TRBJ2-3; v_gene: TRBV14; d_gene: NA; abundance: many; len: 14; CDR3nt: TGTGCCAGCAGCCACCTTAGCGTGGAAGATACGCAGTATTTT; CDR3aa: CASSHLSVEDTQYF
j_gene: TRBJ1-3; v_gene: TRBV20-1; d_gene: NA; abundance: few; len: 14; CDR3nt: TGCAGTGCCAAGGGCCTGAACTCTGGAAACACCATATATTTT; CDR3aa: CSAKGLNSGNTIYF
j_gene: TRBJ2-7; v_gene: TRBV29-1; d_gene: NA; abundance: many; len: 12; CDR3nt: TGCAGCGTTGAAAGCACGACCTACGAGCAGTACTTC; CDR3aa: CSVESTTYEQYF
j_gene: TRBJ2-7; v_gene: TRBV7-8; d_gene: NA; abundance: many; len: 15; CDR3nt: TGTGCCAGCAGCGAGTGGGAAGGATCGGCCTACGAGCAGTACTTC; CDR3aa: CASSEWEGSAYEQYF
j_gene: TRBJ2-4; v_gene: TRBV20-1; d_gene: NA; abundance: NA; len: 15; CDR3nt: TGCAGTGCTAGCCCCGCGGGACTAGCCAAAAACATTCAGTACTTC; CDR3aa: CSASPAGLAKNIQYF
j_gene: TRBJ2-1; v_gene: TRBV14; d_gene: TRBD2; abundance: NA; len: 18; CDR3nt: TGTGCCAGCAGCCAGGTAGATAGCGGGAGTATCTCCTACAATGAGCAGTTCTTC; CDR3aa: CASSQVDSGSISYNEQFF
j_gene: TRBJ2-7; v_gene: TRBV10-3; d_gene: NA; abundance: many; len: 14; CDR3nt: TGTGCCATCAGTGAGTCCCTAGACTATTACGAGCAGTACTTC; CDR3aa: CAISESLDYYEQYF
j_gene: TRBJ1-5; v_gene: TRBV12-3/TRBV12-4; d_gene: NA; abundance: many; len: 15; CDR3nt: TGTGCCAGCAGTTTAGGACAGTTTAGCAATCAGCCCCAGCATTTT; CDR3aa: CASSLGQFSNQPQHF
j_gene: TRBJ2-7; v_gene: TRBV6-5; d_gene: NA; abundance: many; len: 17; CDR3nt: TGTGCCAGCAGTTACGCAGCAGTTAGCGGAGTTTCCTACGAGCAGTACTTC; CDR3aa: CASSYAAVSGVSYEQYF
j_gene: TRBJ2-5; v_gene: TRBV28; d_gene: TRBD2; abundance: many; len: 15; CDR3nt: TGTGCCAGCAGTCCGCCGGGCGGGGGGGCGGAGACCCAGTACTTC; CDR3aa: CASSPPGGGAETQYF
j_gene: TRBJ2-5; v_gene: TRBV6-2/TRBV6-3; d_gene: TRBD1; abundance: many; len: 15; CDR3nt: TGTGCCAGCAGTTACCGGGGACAGGGGCAAGAGACCCAGTACTTC; CDR3aa: CASSYRGQGQETQYF
j_gene: TRBJ2-3; v_gene: TRBV4-1; d_gene: TRBD1; abundance: NA; len: 16; CDR3nt: TGCGCCAGCAGCCAAGAGGCCAGGGGGTTCGCAGATACGCAGTATTTT; CDR3aa: CASSQEARGFADTQYF
j_gene: TRBJ1-2; v_gene: TRBV12-3/TRBV12-4; d_gene: TRBD1; abundance: many; len: 16; CDR3nt: TGTGCCAGCAGTTTGACAGGGGGCGCGTTTAAGTATGGCTACACCTTC; CDR3aa: CASSLTGGAFKYGYTF
j_gene: TRBJ2-7; v_gene: TRBV7-9; d_gene: NA; abundance: NA; len: 14; CDR3nt: TGTGCCAGCAGCTTAGGGACTCTAAGATACGAGCAGTACTTC; CDR3aa: CASSLGTLRYEQYF
j_gene: TRBJ1-2; v_gene: TRBV6-2/TRBV6-3; d_gene: TRBD1; abundance: NA; len: 16; CDR3nt: TGTGCCAGCAGTTACCCACAGGGACAGGGAAACTATGGCTACACCTTC; CDR3aa: CASSYPQGQGNYGYTF
j_gene: TRBJ2-1; v_gene: TRBV5-1; d_gene: NA; abundance: many; len: 14; CDR3nt: TGCGCCAGCAGCTTGTACGAGTCGTACAATGAGCAGTTCTTC; CDR3aa: CASSLYESYNEQFF
j_gene: TRBJ2-7; v_gene: TRBV11-2; d_gene: NA; abundance: many; len: 15; CDR3nt: TGTGCCAGCAGCACAGGACCTACGACGAAAGGGGAGCAGTACTTC; CDR3aa: CASSTGPTTKGEQYF
j_gene: TRBJ2-5; v_gene: TRBV4-1; d_gene: NA; abundance: few; len: 14; CDR3nt: TGCGCCAGCAGCCAACTCGCAGGGAAAGAGACCCAGTACTTC; CDR3aa: CASSQLAGKETQYF
j_gene: TRBJ2-2; v_gene: TRBV2; d_gene: TRBD1; abundance: NA; len: 19; CDR3nt: TGTGCCAGCAGTGAAGCGCCTGGACAGGGCCCCGCGAACACCGGGGAGCTGTTTTTT; CDR3aa: CASSEAPGQGPANTGELFF
j_gene: TRBJ2-7; v_gene: TRBV12-3/TRBV12-4; d_gene: TRBD2; abundance: many; len: 15; CDR3nt: TGTGCCAGCAGTACCCGCACTAGCGGCGCCTACGAGCAGTACTTC; CDR3aa: CASSTRTSGAYEQYF
j_gene: TRBJ2-5; v_gene: TRBV15; d_gene: TRBD1; abundance: NA; len: 18; CDR3nt: TGTGCCACCAGCAGCGATCTTACAGGGGGCGATTACCAAGAGACCCAGTACTTC; CDR3aa: CATSSDLTGGDYQETQYF
j_gene: TRBJ2-7; v_gene: TRBV15; d_gene: TRBD2; abundance: NA; len: 16; CDR3nt: TGTGCCACCAGCCGCAATAGCGGGAGGGCCCGATACGAGCAGTACTTC; CDR3aa: CATSRNSGRARYEQYF
j_gene: TRBJ2-1; v_gene: TRBV6-1; d_gene: NA; abundance: many; len: 13; CDR3nt: TGTGCCAGCAGGGGTCAGTTCTACAATGAGCAGTTCTTC; CDR3aa: CASRGQFYNEQFF
j_gene: TRBJ2-1; v_gene: TRBV20-1; d_gene: TRBD2; abundance: many; len: 15; CDR3nt: TGCAGTGCTAGAGACTATAGCGGGAGGAGTAATGAGCAGTTCTTC; CDR3aa: CSARDYSGRSNEQFF
j_gene: TRBJ2-6; v_gene: TRBV11-2; d_gene: NA; abundance: few; len: 13; CDR3nt: TGTGCCAGCATCCTATCTGGGGCCAACGTCCTGACTTTC; CDR3aa: CASILSGANVLTF